Given below is one T cell receptor beta chain in context. The sample originates from a study of blood T cell repertoires in COVID-19. The CDR3 is 14 residues long. Germline V lookup: CDR1 SGHVS, CDR2 FNYEAQ. V lost 5 bases and J lost 8; bases outside the gene matches: 8. The repertoire was sequenced with immunoSEQ multiplex PCR; TCRdb's copy has only in-frame clones and lacks some. The sample consists of 80,000 or so clones, about 85% of them appearing once. The receptor comes from a man in his 60s with COVID-19, enrolled during active disease. V usage is TRBV7-6 and J usage is TRBJ1-4, with 7 bases that match TRBD1. Sequenced input: peripheral blood. The CDR3 nucleotides read TGTGCCAGCAGCGTAAGGGGGCTGGGAGAAAAACTGTTTTTT. Protein sequence: CASSVRGLGEKLFF.